This is a list of T cell receptor beta chains from one sample in a study of read filtering for tumor transcriptome and immune sequencing. TCRdb analysed the reads with MiXCR anew, one entry per CDR3 protein. The top ten clones hold about 30% of a sample with around 40,000 distinct CDR3 sequences, about 10% of them seen once. Sequenced: a population of CD138-negative cells sorted from bone marrow. These receptors came from a donor over 35 with multiple myeloma. Each CDR3 is given without its conserved first and last residue. Each record gives: V gene, clone size, CDR3 protein. Clone size is given for some rows only: seen once, a few or many times, or a class if the clone is expanded.

v_call: TRBV20-1; clone_size: many; cdr3_aa: SALDRANEQY
v_call: TRBV6-5; clone_size: many; cdr3_aa: ATTGGNSYDEQF
v_call: TRBV20-1; clone_size: many; cdr3_aa: SARYRDRLQY
v_call: TRBV7-6; clone_size: many; cdr3_aa: ASSLTGGGTQY
v_call: TRBV3-1; clone_size: many; cdr3_aa: ASSQFERDGYT
v_call: TRBV4-1; clone_size: many; cdr3_aa: ASSLRDRGTRGTQPQH
v_call: TRBV5-5; clone_size: many; cdr3_aa: ASSPYSGSSYNEQF
v_call: TRBV3-1; clone_size: many; cdr3_aa: ASRPSAGGMNTEAF
v_call: TRBV7-2; clone_size: .; cdr3_aa: ASSLGGTTSQETQY
v_call: TRBV28; clone_size: .; cdr3_aa: ASSLSGRGYNEQF
v_call: TRBV19; clone_size: many; cdr3_aa: ASGSGVVRSEQF
v_call: TRBV3-1; clone_size: many; cdr3_aa: ASSQTGTSVYNEQF
v_call: TRBV5-4; clone_size: many; cdr3_aa: ASSLIGTANEQF
v_call: TRBV13; clone_size: .; cdr3_aa: ASSSDGTAFNEQF
v_call: TRBV11-2; clone_size: many; cdr3_aa: ASSIGDGVGETQY
v_call: TRBV12-3/TRBV12-4; clone_size: many; cdr3_aa: ASRGTSRGNEQF
v_call: TRBV19; clone_size: many; cdr3_aa: ASSKPEGVTRYEQF
v_call: TRBV27; clone_size: .; cdr3_aa: ASTRLGSRNEKLF
v_call: TRBV5-5; clone_size: many; cdr3_aa: ASSLWGDSNQPQH
v_call: TRBV20-1; clone_size: many; cdr3_aa: SATAGTVNYGYT
v_call: TRBV20-1; clone_size: once; cdr3_aa: SAKTTGRNTEAF
v_call: TRBV6-1; clone_size: many; cdr3_aa: ASSEGPSQQF
v_call: TRBV30; clone_size: many; cdr3_aa: AWSPRDIGYT
v_call: TRBV27; clone_size: .; cdr3_aa: ASNPLGTGELF
v_call: TRBV12-3/TRBV12-4; clone_size: .; cdr3_aa: ASSFGPPAESNYGYT
v_call: TRBV12-3/TRBV12-4; clone_size: many; cdr3_aa: ASSSGALEKTQY
v_call: TRBV7-9; clone_size: many; cdr3_aa: ASSIGILQGRNYEQY
v_call: TRBV20-1; clone_size: many; cdr3_aa: SALRGARESEQY
v_call: TRBV20-1; clone_size: many; cdr3_aa: SARPGTGTTEAF
v_call: TRBV2; clone_size: .; cdr3_aa: ASMNTGEPL
v_call: TRBV19; clone_size: many; cdr3_aa: ARKGQTNTGELF
v_call: TRBV11-2; clone_size: many; cdr3_aa: ASSVGPNSYEQY
v_call: TRBV5-1; clone_size: many; cdr3_aa: ASSLEQGGRSYT
v_call: TRBV2; clone_size: many; cdr3_aa: ASTPLRQGAEDTQY
v_call: TRBV2; clone_size: many; cdr3_aa: ASSDVRKNSEAF
v_call: TRBV6-1; clone_size: many; cdr3_aa: ASGYDEQF
v_call: TRBV12-5; clone_size: .; cdr3_aa: ASGLVAYQPQH
v_call: TRBV15; clone_size: many; cdr3_aa: ATSRDRGEQETQY
v_call: TRBV20-1; clone_size: many; cdr3_aa: SARTGITYEQY
v_call: TRBV7-2; clone_size: .; cdr3_aa: ASSFNRGTDTQY
v_call: TRBV28; clone_size: few; cdr3_aa: ASSSPGTGEETQY
v_call: TRBV28; clone_size: many; cdr3_aa: ASSQSGGRSYEQY
v_call: TRBV7-2; clone_size: many; cdr3_aa: ASSPLRLGMNTEAF
v_call: TRBV20-1; clone_size: many; cdr3_aa: SGGTGGLEQY
v_call: TRBV19; clone_size: many; cdr3_aa: ASNRGLSYNEQF
v_call: TRBV20-1; clone_size: many; cdr3_aa: SAEAPGETQY